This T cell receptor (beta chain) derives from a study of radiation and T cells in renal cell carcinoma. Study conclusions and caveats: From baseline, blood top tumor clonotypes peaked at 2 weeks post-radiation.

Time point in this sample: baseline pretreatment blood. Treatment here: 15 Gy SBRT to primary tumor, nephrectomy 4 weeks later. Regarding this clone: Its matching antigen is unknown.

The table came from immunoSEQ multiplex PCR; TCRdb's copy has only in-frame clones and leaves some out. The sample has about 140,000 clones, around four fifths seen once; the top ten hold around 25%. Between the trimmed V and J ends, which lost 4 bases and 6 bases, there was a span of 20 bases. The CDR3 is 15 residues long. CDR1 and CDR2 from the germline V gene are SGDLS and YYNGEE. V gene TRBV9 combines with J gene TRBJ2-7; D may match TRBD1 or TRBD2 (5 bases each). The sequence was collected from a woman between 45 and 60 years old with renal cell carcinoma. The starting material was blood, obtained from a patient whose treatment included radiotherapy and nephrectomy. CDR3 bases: TGTGCCAGCAGCCCTCGGGACGGACCCTGGTCCGAGCAGTACTTC. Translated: CASSPRDGPWSEQYF.